These 19 T cell receptor beta chains were all obtained from the same sample, sequenced in a study of T cells in Graves' hyperthyroidism and ophthalmopathy. The investigators amplified TCR beta CDR3 regions from RNA transcripts. Researchers ran a first-round RT-PCR on the TCR CDR3 using the HTBI primer set. One entry per CDR3 protein, called by TCRdb with MiXCR from the multiplex PCR reads. The sample carries some 760,000 distinct CDR3 sequences, roughly 15% recorded once. The source material was blood. All receptors come from a young woman with Graves' hyperthyroidism.

The CDR3 sequence: CASKPVRGATSGANVLTF. CDR3 in DNA: TGTGCCAGCAAACCGGTTCGAGGGGCTACCTCTGGGGCCAACGTCCTGACTTTC. The gene calls are TRBV27 and TRBJ2-6; D possibly matches TRBD1 or TRBD2 (5 bases each). There are 18 residues in the CDR3. V lost 7 bases and J lost 0, with 19 bases in between. Germline CDR1 MNHEY, CDR2 SMNVEV (reference sequence).

V is TRBV2 and J is TRBJ2-6; perhaps TRBD2 as D (6 bases). This CDR3 contains 15 residues. V was cut by 8 bases and J by 3 bases, with 14 bases left in between. Germline V gives CDR1 SNHLY, CDR2 FYNNEI. CDR3 nucleotides: TGTGCCAGCGGGACTCCTTTTCGTGGGGCCAACGTCCTGACTTTC. It encodes CASGTPFRGANVLTF.

This clonotype was recorded a few times. V usage is TRBV7-9 and J usage is TRBJ1-1; D is uncertain. V lost 4 bases, J lost 5 bases, and 5 bases lay in between. The CDR3 sequence is 11 residues long. Germline V gene data show CDR1 as SEHNR and CDR2 as FQNEAQ (reference sequence). CDR3 in amino acids: CASSSETEAFF. The CDR3 nucleotides are TGTGCCAGCAGCTCAGAAACTGAAGCTTTCTTT.

This clonotype was seen only a few times. The V call is TRBV20-1, the J call TRBJ2-1; D gene unclear. The ends were cut back, 2 bases at V and 8 bases at J, with 7 bases in the middle. The V gene's germline CDR1 is DFQATT and CDR2 SNEGSKA (reference sequence). There are 11 residues in the CDR3. The CDR3, as DNA: TGCAGTGCTAGAAGGGCACATGAGCAGTTCTTC. Translating it yields CSARRAHEQFF.

This clonotype came up a few times. The rearrangement links TRBV4-1 to TRBJ2-1; TRBD1 aligns across 9 bases. Germline CDR1 MGHRA, CDR2 YSYEKL. V gave up 4 bases and J gave up 4 bases; unmatched junction bases: 11. The CDR3 loop spans 17 amino acids. CDR3 DNA: TGCGCCAGCAGCCGCGGAGGGACAGGGAGAGTTTACAATGAGCAGTTCTTC. Protein: CASSRGGTGRVYNEQFF.

V gene TRBV3-1 combines with J gene TRBJ2-1; 10 bases match TRBD2. CDR3 length: 16 residues. CDR1 and CDR2 (germline): LGHDT, YNNKEL (reference sequence). Trimming at V came to 0 bases and at J to 7 bases, leaving 6 bases not matched to a gene. The CDR3 nucleotides are TGTGCCAGCAGCCAAGATCCAGCGGGAGGGGGTAATGAGCAGTTCTTC. Its translation: CASSQDPAGGGNEQFF.

This clonotype was counted at least ten times. V and J are TRBV12-3 or TRBV12-4 and TRBJ2-3; D remains ambiguous. The V end was cut by 3 bases, the J end by 4 bases, with 11 bases between. The CDR3 runs 14 residues. The CDR3 sequence: CASSLRQAPDTQYF. The CDR3 DNA reads TGTGCCAGCAGTTTGAGGCAGGCCCCAGATACGCAGTATTTT.

The rearrangement links TRBV3-1 to TRBJ2-7, with 9 nucleotides matching TRBD1. Per germline, CDR1 LGHDT and CDR2 YNNKEL (reference sequence). V gave up 1 base and J gave up 5 bases; unmatched junction bases: 3. The CDR3 is made up of 14 amino acids. Written as DNA, the CDR3 is TGTGCCAGCAGCCAAGGGGGACAGGGCAACGAGCAGTACTTC. Protein product: CASSQGGQGNEQYF.

This clonotype has only a few counts. V and J are TRBV6-2 or TRBV6-3 and TRBJ1-4; TRBD1 matches 7 bases. Germline CDR1 and CDR2: MNHEY and SVGEGT. V lost 1 base to trimming and J lost 8 bases; unmatched junction nucleotides: 13. The CDR3 spans 17 residues. CDR3: CASSYLTAARGIEKLFF. CDR3 DNA sequence: TGTGCCAGCAGTTACTTAACAGCGGCCAGGGGGATCGAAAAACTGTTTTTT.

The table lists this clonotype with many counts. The rearrangement joins TRBV5-1 to TRBJ2-7, with D perhaps TRBD2 (6 bases). Trimming took off 4 bases at V and 0 bases at J, with 17 bases between the two ends. The CDR3 contains 16 residues. The germline CDR1 and CDR2 sequences are SGHRS and YFSETQ. The CDR3 region has the DNA TGCGCCAGCAGCCGGGGGACGGATCCCAGCTCCTACGAGCAGTACTTC. Its translation: CASSRGTDPSSYEQYF.

The chain uses TRBV11-2 and TRBJ1-6; D not certain. V lost 5 bases to trimming and J lost 7 bases, with 15 bases between them. Germline CDR1 and CDR2: SGHAT and FQNNGV. This CDR3 has 15 amino acids. In DNA form, the CDR3 reads TGTGCCAGCAGCCTTCGCGGAGGTGGAAATTCACCCCTCCACTTT. It encodes CASSLRGGGNSPLHF.

This clonotype has at least ten counts. CDR3 sequence reads: CASTRGVGTAQETQYF. CDR3 nucleotide sequence: TGTGCCAGCACTCGGGGGGTCGGGACAGCTCAAGAGACCCAGTACTTC. V usage is TRBV11-2 and J usage is TRBJ2-5, with D perhaps assigned TRBD1 or TRBD2 (7 bases each). The CDR3 loop spans 16 amino acids. Germline CDR1 reads SGHAT; CDR2 reads FQNNGV. V lost 7 bases and J lost 2, with 20 bases in between.

This clonotype showed up many times. The CDR3, as DNA: TGTGCCAGCAGCCCGACAGGGACCGGGGAGCTGTTTTTT. This gives the protein CASSPTGTGELFF. The J gene is TRBJ2-2, the V gene TRBV3-1; 7 bases match TRBD1. CDR1 LGHDT and CDR2 YNNKEL come from the germline V gene (reference sequence). V trimming: 4 bases; J trimming: 5 bases; junction bases outside the gene matches: 1. CDR3 length: 13 residues.

This clonotype was detected only a few times. The chain recombines TRBV25-1 with TRBJ2-5, with D hard to call. The CDR3 contains 13 residues. CDR1 is MGHDK and CDR2 is SYGVNS in the germline V gene. V shed 2 bases and J shed 5 bases, with 9 bases lying between them. The CDR3 here is CASSEDRVETQYF. For the CDR3, the DNA is TGTGCCAGCAGTGAAGACCGGGTGGAGACCCAGTACTTC. The full variable domain, with the rest looked up from reference TRBV25-1 and TRBJ2-5, is EADIYQTPRYLVIGTGKKITLECSQTMGHDKMYWYQQDPGMELHLIHYSYGVNSTEKGDLSSESTVSRIRTEHFPLTLESARPSHTSQYLCASSEDRVETQYFGPGTRLLVL.

V usage is TRBV27 and J usage is TRBJ1-5; possibly TRBD1 for D (6 bases). CDR1 MNHEY and CDR2 SMNVEV come from the germline V gene (reference sequence). CDR3 length: 15 residues. With 6 bases removed from V and 0 bases from J, the gap between germline ends came to 12 bases. CDR3: CASSNRAYSNQPQHF. CDR3 in DNA: TGTGCCAGCAGCAACAGGGCCTATAGCAATCAGCCCCAGCATTTT.

The chain recombines TRBV27 with TRBJ1-5; D gene unclear. The CDR3 covers 12 residues. Trimming took off 5 bases at V and 3 bases at J, with 5 bases between the two ends. CDR1 MNHEY and CDR2 SMNVEV come from the germline V gene (reference sequence). The CDR3 region has the DNA TGTGCCAGCAGTAAAAACAATCAGCCCCAGCATTTT. Protein product: CASSKNNQPQHF.

V and J are TRBV27 and TRBJ2-3; perhaps D is TRBD1 or TRBD2 (5 bases each). CDR3 size: 14 residues. CDR1 is MNHEY and CDR2 is SMNVEV in the germline V gene (reference sequence). V was trimmed by 3 bases and J by 4 bases, leaving 11 bases between them. The CDR3 nucleotides are TGTGCCAGCAGTTTGGGGCGGGTACCAGATACGCAGTATTTT. Protein sequence: CASSLGRVPDTQYF.

This clonotype was detected many times. The chain joins TRBV7-9 to TRBJ2-5; tentatively, D is TRBD1 or TRBD2 (5 bases each). Trimming pared 4 bases from V and 0 bases from J, leaving 15 bases between. CDR3 size: 16 residues. Looked up from germline, CDR1 is SEHNR and CDR2 is FQNEAQ (reference sequence). DNA for the CDR3: TGTGCCAGCAGCTCCAGCCGGGACGGATACCAAGAGACCCAGTACTTC. It yields the protein CASSSSRDGYQETQYF.

The chain couples TRBV28 to TRBJ2-1; D call uncertain. V shed 8 bases and J shed 12 bases, with 17 bases lying between them. The CDR3 length is 12 residues. Germline values: CDR1 MDHEN, CDR2 SYDVKM. CDR3 nucleotides: TGTGCCAGCGGAGACGACGTTCGGTGGCAGTTCTTC. Residues: CASGDDVRWQFF.